These 9 T cell receptor beta chains were sequenced from one sample in a study of beta chain features in type 1 diabetes. Sequencing targeted expressed TCRB transcripts, as all isolated RNA had been reverse transcribed. Sequenced by immunoSEQ multiplex PCR; TCRdb stores in-frame clones only, minus some. The sample has 860,000 or so clones, roughly 16% seen once. Sequenced: naive CD4+ T cells from blood. Receptors originate from a woman between 18 and 29 years old in good health.

The chain couples TRBV5-1 to TRBJ2-7, with D possibly called TRBD1 or TRBD2 (5 bases each). CDR1 is SGHRS, CDR2 YFSETQ, per germline. The CDR3 contains 18 residues. The ends were cut back, 3 bases at V and 4 bases at J, with 26 bases in the middle. The CDR3 loop reads CASSSHLGTEWGGYEQYF. Here the CDR3 DNA reads TGCGCCAGCAGCTCCCATCTCGGGACGGAGTGGGGTGGTTACGAGCAGTACTTC.

The sample holds a few counts of this clone. This chain joins TRBV6-5 and TRBJ2-7; D is perhaps TRBD2 (5 bases). Germline assignment: CDR1 MNHEY and CDR2 SVGAGI. This CDR3 contains 16 residues. V was shortened by 0 bases and J by 0 bases, with 12 bases between the two germline ends. The CDR3, as DNA: TGTGCCAGCAGTTACTCCAAGAGCGGAAGCTCCTACGAGCAGTACTTC. It codes for CASSYSKSGSSYEQYF.

About this clone: Compared with germline, one end of the junction differs, possibly owing to a read error. Other DNA sequences in this sample translate to the same CDR3. The chain has TRBV14 and TRBJ1-2, with D possibly matching TRBD1 (5 bases). This CDR3 has 15 residues. CDR1 is SGHDN, CDR2 FVKESK, per germline. The CDR3 bases are TGCGCCAGCAGCCAAACTAGGGGACCCTACTATGGCTACACCTTC. This translates into CASSQTRGPYYGYTF.

This chain links TRBV7-2 with TRBJ2-5; tentative D call: TRBD2 (6 bases). This CDR3 is built from 14 residues. Germline CDR1 is SGHTA and CDR2 is FQGNSA. The V end lost 5 bases, the J end lost 6 bases, and 16 bases lay between the germline ends. CDR3 residues: CASSQNRDFKTQYF. The DNA for the CDR3 is TGTGCCAGCAGCCAGAACCGGGACTTCAAGACCCAGTACTTC.

The chain employs TRBV7-3 and TRBJ2-1, with D tentatively TRBD2 (5 bases). Germline V CDR1 and CDR2: SGHTA, FQGTGA. Trimming shortened V by 2 bases and J by 10 bases, and 18 bases separated the two germline ends. The CDR3 totals 15 residues. The CDR3 sequence: CASSLGSVGVGEQFF. The CDR3 DNA is TGTGCCAGCAGCTTAGGGTCCGTGGGAGTGGGGGAGCAGTTCTTC.

J is TRBJ2-3 and V is TRBV15; the match to TRBD2 covers 10 bases. CDR3 length equals 16 residues. J gave up 4 bases and V 1 base, and 5 bases lay outside the gene matches. In germline, CDR1 is LNHNV, CDR2 YYDKDF (reference sequence). For the CDR3, the DNA is TGTGCCACCAGCAGAGGAATAGCGGGAGGCGCAGATACGCAGTATTTT. Amino acids: CATSRGIAGGADTQYF.

V usage is TRBV7-9 and J usage is TRBJ2-1; D may be TRBD2 (6 bases). This CDR3 is 17 amino acids long. The V end lost 4 bases, the J end lost 3 bases, and 19 bases lay between the germline ends. From germline, CDR1 is SEHNR and CDR2 FQNEAQ (reference sequence). Here the CDR3 DNA reads TGTGCCAGCAGCTACAAGCGCGGAGGGGCCTACTACAATGAGCAGTTCTTC. It specifies CASSYKRGGAYYNEQFF.

The chain has TRBV7-3 and TRBJ2-3; no clear D. Germline V gene lookup returns CDR1 SGHTA and CDR2 FQGTGA. The CDR3 loop spans 13 amino acids. V lost 5 bases to trimming and J lost 0 bases, with 6 bases between them. Here the CDR3 reads CASSASSTDTQYF. CDR3 DNA: TGTGCCAGCAGCGCTTCTAGCACAGATACGCAGTATTTT.

In this sample, this clone turned up a few times. The chain is built from TRBV27 and TRBJ2-1, with D hard to call. CDR1 and CDR2 (germline): MNHEY, SMNVEV (reference sequence). The CDR3 is made up of 16 amino acids. The V and J ends lost 4 bases and 9 bases respectively, with 22 bases between them. The CDR3 DNA reads TGTGCCAGCAGTTCCCGCAACCTAAATGTGCAACGTGAGCAGTTCTTC. Amino acids: CASSSRNLNVQREQFF.